This record covers a single T cell receptor beta chain. Its target is not known. The record originates from a study of cytomegalovirus exposure and HLA in healthy donors. Overall study findings and caveats: Most TCRs appeared rarely, but some public TCRs recurred in many donors.

The repertoire was sequenced with immunoSEQ multiplex PCR; TCRdb's copy has only in-frame clones and lacks some. This sample has approximately 130,000 clones; around nine tenths occur once, and the top ten carry roughly 2%. Losses at the gene ends were 0 bases for V and 2 bases for J; bases not matched to a gene: 6. The CDR3 is 16 amino acids. Per germline, CDR1 GTSNPN and CDR2 SVGIG (reference sequence). Sequencing was carried out using PBMCs. This receptor was taken from a woman between 18 and 29 years old in good health and CMV-seronegative. The chain uses TRBV30 and TRBJ2-1; 8 bases map to TRBD1. The CDR3 loop is CAWSVRGQETYNEQFF. The CDR3 bases are TGTGCCTGGAGTGTACGGGGACAGGAGACCTACAATGAGCAGTTCTTC.